This T cell receptor beta chain was recorded in a study of T cells after yellow fever vaccination. Overall study results and limits: Detected again after the booster were most primary-vaccination clones, at roughly 95% CD4 and approximately 85% CD8. Overlap between CD4 and CD8 compartments was detected for a small share of clonotypes. In FACS-sorted repertoires, abundant clonotypes from the bulk population could appear as contaminants.

As TCR cDNA was made by 5'RACE template switching, a universal primer site and UMIs were added. TCRdb independently ran MiXCR on the 5' RACE reads; one entry per CDR3 protein. The repertoire consists of roughly 320,000 distinct CDR3 sequences, with over 8.5% occurring once and the leading ten covering 3.3%. CDR1 LGHDT and CDR2 YNNKEL come from the germline V gene (reference sequence). The junction had 3 bases not matched to a gene; V was cut back by 10 bases and J by 2 bases. The CDR3 is made up of 13 amino acids. In regard to this clonotype: Its antigen is unknown.

The material sequenced was CD4+ T cells sorted from PBMCs, taken 45 days after the yellow fever booster vaccination. The gene calls are TRBV3-1 and TRBJ1-4; 8 bases are a match to TRBD1. This clonotype was sampled from a man between 18 and 29 years old who received the YFV17D yellow fever vaccine. CDR3 nucleotide sequence: TGTGCCACAGGGGGCTTGACTAATGAAAAACTGTTTTTT. It yields the protein CATGGLTNEKLFF.